This TCR beta chain was sequenced during a study of shared clonotypes between healthy human individuals. The wider study: The plates for each donor numbered three CD4 naive, three CD4 memory, two CD8 naive and one CD8 memory.

Only CD45RO-negative cells positively selected for CCR7 counted as naive CD8 cells, so terminally differentiated effector memory CD45RA+ cells were excluded. Authors' processing steps: From ImmunoSEQ came sequences covering only the junction and carrying no quality scores, so filtering differed. Some clones are missing from TCRdb's copy, which holds only in-frame ones; the method was immunoSEQ multiplex PCR. V and J calls and clone size are as listed in that table; D and trimming were resolved from the DNA. The sample records about 680,000 clones, 92% being singletons. Details on this clone: Its antigen is still unknown.

Findings and caveats of the study: Across a handful of donors, naive CD4 shared around 5%, naive CD8 less than 4%, memory CD4 2% to 2.5%, memory CD8 0.4%.

Sequencing was performed on naive CD8+ T cells sorted from blood. The TCR sequence derives from a man under 40 in good health.

In DNA form, the CDR3 reads TGTGCCAGCAGCCATACAGGGAATGGGGCTAGCAATCAGCCCCAGCATTTT. This sequence encodes CASSHTGNGASNQPQHF. The rearrangement uses TRBV7-9 and TRBJ1-5, with D possibly matching TRBD1 (6 bases). The CDR3 sequence is 17 residues long. The germline gives CDR1 SEHNR, CDR2 FQNEAQ (reference sequence). Deletions cut 5 bases from V and 0 bases from J, with 17 bases between.